What follows describes a single T cell receptor beta chain. Its antigen remains unidentified. The source of the sample is a study of CXCR3-negative and CXCR3-positive naive CD8 T cells. Background on the study: Each library held about 1.5 +/- 0.3 million TRB reads, approximately 130 million in total.

Via 5' RACE with UMI labels, TRB cDNA libraries were prepared. TCRdb reanalyzed the 5' RACE reads and collapses them to one entry per CDR3 protein, without DNA. This sample's table has about 89,000 distinct CDR3 sequences. Overall study findings and caveats: Diversity was high in both naive subsets and much lower in memory cells. For naive cells, CXCR3-negative and CXCR3-positive subsets had similar TRBV-TRBJ usage; for memory cells, usage differed. A higher hydrophobicity marked the TRB CDR3s of CXCR3-positive naive cells versus CXCR3-negative naive cells.

This CDR3 contains 14 residues. Germline-derived CDR1 and CDR2 are SGHDT and YYEEEE. This receptor was obtained from a human donor in good health. Some clones in this sample may be carry-over from other donors' samples. The sample comprised naive CXCR3+ CD8+ T cells from blood. Subset given: CD45RO-CCR7+CD27+CD95- naive CD8+ T cells expressing CXCR3 (TNR3+). The V gene is TRBV5-6, the J gene TRBJ2-5; the TRBD1 assignment by TCRdb is unverifiable without DNA. CDR3 in amino acids: CASSPVTGQETQYF.